This T cell receptor beta chain was found in a study of blood T cells in healthy people across ages. Findings of the study overall: Per million T cells, TCR beta diversity dropped about linearly as age rose.

Germline trimming cut 5 bases from V and 2 bases from J; bases unmatched to any gene: 1. The CDR3 contains 16 residues. This clonotype has more than one count but fewer than ten. Its antigen is still unknown. The authors ran a second PCR of about 7 to 11 cycles using a sample-barcoded 5' primer and a J-beta primer mix. TCRdb analysed the 5' RACE reads with MiXCR anew, one entry per CDR3 protein. Altogether some 780,000 distinct CDR3 sequences are present, roughly 50% being singletons, with the ten largest covering roughly 25%. Material for sequencing was blood. The TCR was taken from a middle-aged man in good health. The chain combines TRBV12-3 or TRBV12-4 with TRBJ2-1; 15 nucleotides agree with TRBD2. The CDR3 here is CASSRTSGGAYNEQFF. For the CDR3, the DNA is TGTGCCAGCAGTCGGACTAGCGGGGGGGCCTACAATGAGCAGTTCTTC.